A selection of T cell receptor beta chains follows, all from one sample in a study of OX40 agonist ivuxolimab in advanced cancers. Sequencing was performed with immunoSEQ multiplex PCR; in TCRdb, only in-frame clones are kept and a portion is missing. Among tens of thousands of clones listed, approximately 90% were seen once. The source material was CD4+ or CD8+ T cells sorted from blood, sampled in a trial of the OX40 agonist ivuxolimab. The source of these receptors is an adult with an advanced solid tumor such as melanoma, head and neck, liver or kidney cancer. The CDR3 runs from the conserved cysteine through the conserved F or W. A D gene is named only where the DNA matches it firmly. Expanded clones get a size class; other rows say once, few or many, or leave the size out.

cdr3_nt | cdr3_aa | j_call | clone_size | v_call | d_call
TGTGCCAGCAGCGTAGGGGGACAGGGGACTATCAGCTCCTACAATGAGCAGTTCTTC | CASSVGGQGTISSYNEQFF | TRBJ2-1 | once | TRBV9 | TRBD1
TGTGCCAGTAAGAGGGCGGGTAACTATGGCTACACCTTC | CASKRAGNYGYTF | TRBJ1-2 | . | TRBV19 | .
TGTGCCAGTGGACAGGGTCGCGAGCAGTACTTC | CASGQGREQYF | TRBJ2-7 | . | TRBV27 | TRBD1
TGCGCCAGCAGCTTCTACTCCTATAATTCACCCCTCCACTTT | CASSFYSYNSPLHF | TRBJ1-6 | once | TRBV5-1 | .
TGCAGCGTTGTGGGGGCGGACTTCCCTCTGACCTACGAGCAGTACTTC | CSVVGADFPLTYEQYF | TRBJ2-7 | . | TRBV29-1 | .
TGTGCCAGCAGCCAACGTGACAGCTACGAGCAGTACTTC | CASSQRDSYEQYF | TRBJ2-7 | few | TRBV4-2 | .
TGTGCCAGCAGCCCGCGACTAGCGGGGAACTCCTACGAGCAGTACTTC | CASSPRLAGNSYEQYF | TRBJ2-7 | . | TRBV5-6 | TRBD2
TGTGCCAGCAGCGCCTTACTAGTGGATGAGCAGTTCTTC | CASSALLVDEQFF | TRBJ2-1 | . | TRBV7-9 | .
TGTGCCAGCACCAGGGGATTCGGCTCTGGAAACACCATATATTTT | CASTRGFGSGNTIYF | TRBJ1-3 | . | TRBV6-6 | .
TGCAGCGCCCCTACTAGCCAAGGGTACAATGAGCAGTTCTTC | CSAPTSQGYNEQFF | TRBJ2-1 | . | TRBV29-1 | .
TGTGCCAGCAGCTTAGATAGGGGCTACGAGCAGTACTTC | CASSLDRGYEQYF | TRBJ2-7 | . | TRBV7-9 | .
TGTGCCAGTAGTCGAGAAGGGACAGGGGCTTTCTCTGGGGCCAACGTCCTGACTTTC | CASSREGTGAFSGANVLTF | TRBJ2-6 | . | TRBV19 | TRBD1
TGTGCCAGCAGCTTAGGTTGGGGAGATGGAGAGACCCAGTACTTC | CASSLGWGDGETQYF | TRBJ2-5 | . | TRBV7-6 | .
TGTGCCAGCAGCGAGAGACGGGCCTACAATGAGCAGTTCTTC | CASSERRAYNEQFF | TRBJ2-1 | . | TRBV27 | .
TGCAGCGTTGAATTGACAGGGGGATCGGGTGAGCAGTACTTC | CSVELTGGSGEQYF | TRBJ2-7 | . | TRBV29-1 | TRBD1
TGTGCCAGCAGCTTAGTTCGGTGGGGCGAGCAGTACTTC | CASSLVRWGEQYF | TRBJ2-7 | . | TRBV11-2 | .
TGTGCCAGCAGCTTAGTGGGGGTTGGTGAAAAACTGTTTTTT | CASSLVGVGEKLFF | TRBJ1-4 | few | TRBV7-9 | .
TGTGCCAACTCCCCAGACAGGGCCTACAATGAGCAGTTCTTC | CANSPDRAYNEQFF | TRBJ2-1 | . | TRBV28 | TRBD1
TGTGCCAGCAGCCCGCAGAGAACCTACTCTGAGCAGTTCTTC | CASSPQRTYSEQFF | TRBJ2-1 | . | TRBV7-9 | .
TGTGCCAGCAGGCAAAACGACAGGGGTGGTCAGCCCCAGCATTTT | CASRQNDRGGQPQHF | TRBJ1-5 | . | TRBV2 | TRBD1
TGTGCCAGCAGCCCTAATGGTAGAGGCAATCAGCCCCAGCATTTT | CASSPNGRGNQPQHF | TRBJ1-5 | once | TRBV16 | .
TGTGCCACCAGCAGAGATCGGGTCGCAGGAAATAAGAATGGCTACACCTTC | CATSRDRVAGNKNGYTF | TRBJ1-2 | . | TRBV15 | .
TGTGCCAGTAGTCCCAACTACGGGGAGCTGTTTTTT | CASSPNYGELFF | TRBJ2-2 | . | TRBV19 | .
TGTGCCAGCACTGCCGGGACAGTGAACACTGAAGCTTTCTTT | CASTAGTVNTEAFF | TRBJ1-1 | . | TRBV2 | TRBD1
TGTGCCAGCAGCGAGAGATACACAGATACGCAGTATTTT | CASSERYTDTQYF | TRBJ2-3 | . | TRBV7-6 | .
TGTGCCAGCAGCCAATTGGGGATTGGGAACACTGAAGCTTTCTTT | CASSQLGIGNTEAFF | TRBJ1-1 | . | TRBV14 | .
TGTGCCAGCAGATCCGGACAGGAGATTGCCCTTGGCTACACCTTC | CASRSGQEIALGYTF | TRBJ1-2 | . | TRBV13 | TRBD1
TGTGCCAGCAGCTCTCGAGGACAGGGAATAGGCAGGTCCTACGAGCAGTACTTC | CASSSRGQGIGRSYEQYF | TRBJ2-7 | . | TRBV13 | TRBD1
TGTGCCAGTAGTATAGGAGCTCGAGGGATGGGGGAGCTGTTTTTT | CASSIGARGMGELFF | TRBJ2-2 | . | TRBV19 | .
TGTGCCTGGAGTGACGGGGTCTCCTACGAGCAGTACTTC | CAWSDGVSYEQYF | TRBJ2-7 | . | TRBV30 | .
TGTGCCACCGAGACAGGGGCTAATGGCTACACCTTC | CATETGANGYTF | TRBJ1-2 | . | TRBV2 | TRBD1
TGTGCCAGCAGTTACCACGGGACAAAACGAACGGGGCAGTACTTC | CASSYHGTKRTGQYF | TRBJ2-7 | once | TRBV6-5 | .
TGTGCCAGCAGTCACCGTGAGGTAGGGTTCAATGAGCAGTTCTTC | CASSHREVGFNEQFF | TRBJ2-1 | . | TRBV6-6 | .
TGTGCCAGCATCCCGAGGAGTACAGATACGCAGTATTTT | CASIPRSTDTQYF | TRBJ2-3 | few | TRBV2 | .
TGTGCCAGCAGTTACCGGACAGGGCACTACGAGCAGTACTTC | CASSYRTGHYEQYF | TRBJ2-7 | . | TRBV27 | TRBD1
TGCGCCAGCAGCGCAACGGGGGGCCCCTACTACGAGCAGTACTTC | CASSATGGPYYEQYF | TRBJ2-7 | . | TRBV4-1 | .
TGTGCCAGCAGATACGGACAGGGGCCGTTGTACGAGCAGTACTTC | CASRYGQGPLYEQYF | TRBJ2-7 | . | TRBV27 | TRBD1
TGTGCCAGCCTCAACCAGGAAGGAGGTGAAAAACTGTTTTTT | CASLNQEGGEKLFF | TRBJ1-4 | . | TRBV2 | .
TGTGCCAGCACCCTTAGCGGGGGGACAGATACGCAGTATTTT | CASTLSGGTDTQYF | TRBJ2-3 | . | TRBV9 | TRBD2
TGCGCCAGCAGCGGGCAAGGCTACAATGAGCAGTTCTTC | CASSGQGYNEQFF | TRBJ2-1 | once | TRBV5-1 | .
TGCAGCGTTGAAGATCATTGGCGGGGTGCTAGCACAGATACGCAGTATTTT | CSVEDHWRGASTDTQYF | TRBJ2-3 | . | TRBV29-1 | .
TGTGCCAGCTCACTCACTCGGGCCTTGAACACTGAAGCTTTCTTT | CASSLTRALNTEAFF | TRBJ1-1 | . | TRBV18 | .
TGTGCCAGCAGTTTATTTACGGGAGGGCGAAACGAGCAGTACTTC | CASSLFTGGRNEQYF | TRBJ2-7 | . | TRBV27 | TRBD2
TGTGCCAGCAGCTTAGGGGGCCCCTACGAGCAGTACTTC | CASSLGGPYEQYF | TRBJ2-7 | . | TRBV5-6 | TRBD1
TGTGCCAGCCGGCGGGGCGGAGATACGCAGTATTTT | CASRRGGDTQYF | TRBJ2-3 | . | TRBV11-2 | .
TGCGCCAGCAGCTTAGGCGGGAGCCGTGAGACCCAGTACTTC | CASSLGGSRETQYF | TRBJ2-5 | few | TRBV5-1 | TRBD2
TGTGCCAGCAGCTTAAGGTCGCCAGTTACTAGCACAGATACGCAGTATTTT | CASSLRSPVTSTDTQYF | TRBJ2-3 | . | TRBV11-2 | .
TGTGCCATCAGTGAGTCGCGTATTAACTATGGCTACACCTTC | CAISESRINYGYTF | TRBJ1-2 | . | TRBV10-3 | .